The 23 T cell receptor beta chains reported below all come from one sample, sequenced in a study of long-term antiretroviral therapy in people with HIV. Version v3.0 of the immunoSEQ assay ran at survey level. The assay was immunoSEQ multiplex PCR, and TCRdb's table has in-frame clones only and misses some. The sample carries 25,000 to 35,000 clones, 70% to 90% recorded once. The sample in question was unsorted PBMCs, obtained 0.8 years before starting antiretroviral therapy. All receptors come from a man aged 18 to 35 with HIV.

The chain links TRBV14 to TRBJ2-7; D remains unclear. V was cut by 3 bases and J by 3 bases, with 9 bases left in between. Germline-derived CDR1 and CDR2 are SGHDN and FVKESK. The CDR3 runs to 13 residues. The CDR3 reads CASSHTPGYEQYF. CDR3 sequence (DNA): TGTGCCAGCAGCCATACGCCCGGCTACGAGCAGTACTTC. The variable domain in full, with the rest retrieved from reference TRBV14 and TRBJ2-7, is EAGVTQFPSHSVIEKGQTVTLRCDPISGHDNLYWYRRVMGKEIKFLLHFVKESKQDESGMPNNRFLAERTGGTYSTLKVQPAELEDSGVYFCASSHTPGYEQYFGPGTRLTVT.

The chain couples TRBV2 to TRBJ2-7; the D gene could be TRBD1 or TRBD2 (5 bases each). V was pared by 3 bases and J by 3 bases, with 9 bases between. Germline CDR1 reads SNHLY; CDR2 reads FYNNEI. This CDR3 comprises 13 residues. The CDR3 region is CASSDWDDYEQYF. The CDR3 region has the DNA TGTGCCAGCAGTGATTGGGACGACTACGAGCAGTACTTC.

The V call is TRBV18, the J call TRBJ2-7; tentative D call: TRBD1 (5 bases). The CDR3 spans 13 residues. V was pared by 3 bases and J by 7 bases, with 13 bases between. CDR1 is KGHSH, CDR2 LQKENI, per germline. The CDR3 loop is CASSPLRAYEQYF. CDR3 coding DNA: TGTGCCAGCTCACCCCTCAGGGCGTATGAGCAGTACTTC.

V usage is TRBV11-2 and J usage is TRBJ1-3; TRBD1 might be the D (5 bases). The germline V and J ends were trimmed by 1 base and 6 bases, with 10 bases remaining between them. The length of the CDR3 is 14 residues. CDR1 is SGHAT and CDR2 is FQNNGV in the germline V gene. CDR3 amino acids: CASSLGTGENTIYF. The CDR3 nucleotides are TGTGCCAGCAGCTTAGGAACAGGCGAAAACACCATATATTTT. The whole variable domain, filled in from reference TRBV11-2 and TRBJ1-3, reads EAGVAQSPRYKIIEKRQSVAFWCNPISGHATLYWYQQILGQGPKLLIQFQNNGVVDDSQLPKDRFSAERLKGVDSTLKIQPAKLEDSAVYLCASSLGTGENTIYFGEGSWLTVV.

The chain carries TRBV7-9 and TRBJ1-6, with D possibly TRBD1 on 6 matching bases. Trimming took 6 bases from V and 13 from J, leaving 13 bases between them. CDR3 length equals 12 residues. The germline V gene encodes CDR1 SEHNR and CDR2 FQNEAQ (reference sequence). The CDR3 DNA sequence: TGTGCCAGCAGGGCTGAGGGGGGCCCCCTCCACTTT. It translates to CASRAEGGPLHF.

The rearrangement links TRBV28 to TRBJ1-1, with D unresolved. The length of the CDR3 is 13 residues. The germline V and J ends were trimmed by 5 bases and 8 bases, with 15 bases remaining between them. Germline values: CDR1 MDHEN, CDR2 SYDVKM. CDR3 DNA sequence: TGTGCCAGCAGTGGAGGGCATGGGTCGGAAGCTTTCTTT. Encoded protein: CASSGGHGSEAFF.

The chain links TRBV18 to TRBJ2-5; tentatively, D is TRBD1 (6 bases). The CDR3 sequence is 13 residues long. Deletions cut 5 bases from V and 1 base from J, with 8 bases between. Germline V gives CDR1 KGHSH, CDR2 LQKENI. This chain's CDR3 is CASSRTAQETQYF. The CDR3 bases are TGTGCCAGCTCAAGGACAGCCCAAGAGACCCAGTACTTC. The variable domain in full, with the rest retrieved from reference TRBV18 and TRBJ2-5, is NAGVMQNPRHLVRRRGQEARLRCSPMKGHSHVYWYRQLPEEGLKFMVYLQKENIIDESGMPKERFSAEFPKEGPSILRIQQVVRGDSAAYFCASSRTAQETQYFGPGTRLLVL.

The rearrangement uses TRBV5-1 and TRBJ2-2; D is possibly TRBD2 (5 bases). CDR1 and CDR2 (germline): SGHRS, YFSETQ. The CDR3 covers 14 residues. V was pared by 5 bases and J by 0 bases, with 8 bases between. This CDR3 reads CASRPGSNTGELFF. The CDR3 coding sequence is TGCGCCAGCAGACCGGGGTCGAACACCGGGGAGCTGTTTTTT.

The genes are TRBV11-1 and TRBJ2-3, with D possibly being TRBD1 (5 bases). V was pared by 5 bases and J by 9 bases, with 12 bases between. The CDR3 runs to 12 residues. CDR1 SGHAT and CDR2 FQDESV come from the germline V gene (reference sequence). The CDR3 loop reads CASSPGQGTQYF. CDR3 bases: TGTGCCAGCAGCCCCGGGCAGGGCACGCAGTATTTT.

The chain uses TRBV6-5 and TRBJ1-4; 8 bases match TRBD1. Germline V CDR1 and CDR2: MNHEY, SVGAGI. The J segment lost 2 bases and the V segment lost 2 bases, leaving 4 bases of the junction unmatched. This CDR3 region has 16 residues. The CDR3: CASSYRTGWTNEKLFF. The CDR3 DNA follows: TGTGCCAGCAGTTACCGGACAGGGTGGACTAATGAAAAACTGTTTTTT.

The chain couples TRBV7-2 to TRBJ1-4, with TRBD1 as a possible D gene (6 bases). This CDR3 spans 15 amino acids. V was cut by 3 bases and J by 7 bases, with 15 bases left in between. In germline, CDR1 is SGHTA, CDR2 FQGNSA. The CDR3 DNA follows: TGTGCCAGCAGCTTGGGGGGGGCCGGAGGTGAAAAACTGTTTTTT. Translated, it gives CASSLGGAGGEKLFF.

In its sample, this clone was seen a few times. The CDR3 loop is CASSQDRPGRHNSPLHF. CDR3 in DNA: TGCGCCAGCAGCCAAGATCGACCGGGGCGCCATAATTCACCCCTCCACTTT. The chain couples TRBV4-1 to TRBJ1-6; D is possibly TRBD1 (5 bases). With 0 bases removed from V and 5 bases from J, the gap between germline ends came to 14 bases. Germline V gene lookup returns CDR1 MGHRA and CDR2 YSYEKL. The CDR3 is made up of 17 amino acids.

The rearrangement joins TRBV28 to TRBJ1-2; TRBD1 is a possible D gene (6 bases). Trimming shortened V by 2 bases and J by 5 bases, and 15 bases separated the two germline ends. The CDR3 is 15 amino acids. Germline V gene lookup returns CDR1 MDHEN and CDR2 SYDVKM. CDR3 DNA sequence: TGTGCCAGCAGTTTACGGGACACTTTTAGATATGGCTACACCTTC. Protein product: CASSLRDTFRYGYTF.

The sample holds one count of this clone. The V and J genes are TRBV5-4 and TRBJ2-6; D not resolved. The CDR3 has 16 residues. CDR1 is SGHNT, CDR2 YYREEE, per germline (reference sequence). V was pared by 2 bases and J by 4 bases, with 13 bases between. The DNA for the CDR3 is TGTGCCAGCAGCTTATCGGCCTGGGCCGGGGCCAACGTCCTGACTTTC. Its protein product is CASSLSAWAGANVLTF.

The chain couples TRBV30 to TRBJ2-3; D ambiguous. Germline CDR1 is GTSNPN and CDR2 is SVGIG (reference sequence). There are 13 residues in the CDR3. Deletions cut 0 bases from V and 9 bases from J, with 13 bases between. As DNA, the CDR3 is TGTGCCTGGAGTGTAAAGGTCCCCCCAACGCAGTATTTT. It is translated as CAWSVKVPPTQYF. Full variable domain (missing parts from reference TRBV30 and TRBJ2-3): SQTIHQWPATLVQPVGSPLSLECTVEGTSNPNLYWYRQAAGRGLQLLFYSVGIGQISSEVPQNLSASRPQDRQFILSSKKLLLSDSGFYLCAWSVKVPPTQYFGPGTRLTVL.

This chain links TRBV4-2 with TRBJ1-4; no reliable D call. This CDR3 is built from 15 residues. CDR1 is LGHNA, CDR2 YNFKEQ, per germline. V lost 2 bases and J 3 bases, leaving 10 bases between the germline ends. CDR3 residues: CASSQSAAANEKLFF. The CDR3 DNA is TGTGCCAGCAGCCAATCCGCTGCGGCTAATGAAAAACTGTTTTTT.

This chain connects TRBV5-1 to TRBJ2-3; TRBD1 might be the D (6 bases). The germline V and J ends were trimmed by 0 bases and 2 bases, with 7 bases remaining between them. The CDR3 has 14 amino acids. CDR1 is SGHRS and CDR2 is YFSETQ in the germline V gene. The CDR3 bases are TGCGCCAGCAGCTTGGGGACAGTCACAGATACGCAGTATTTT. This encodes CASSLGTVTDTQYF. Full variable domain (outside the CDR3, taken from reference TRBV5-1 and TRBJ2-3): KAGVTQTPRYLIKTRGQQVTLSCSPISGHRSVSWYQQTPGQGLQFLFEYFSETQRNKGNFPGRFSGRQFSNSRSEMNVSTLELGDSALYLCASSLGTVTDTQYFGPGTRLTVL.

The CDR3 DNA follows: TGTGCCAGCAGGCTCCGGGCGGACCTTAATGAAAAACTGTTTTTT. Protein sequence: CASRLRADLNEKLFF. V gene TRBV28 combines with J gene TRBJ1-4; unclear D gene. V shed 6 bases and J shed 4 bases, with 15 bases lying between them. Germline lookup yields CDR1 MDHEN and CDR2 SYDVKM. The CDR3 runs 15 residues. Full variable domain (remainder filled in from reference TRBV28 and TRBJ1-4): DVKVTQSSRYLVKRTGEKVFLECVQDMDHENMFWYRQDPGLGLRLIYFSYDVKMKEKGDIPEGYSVSREKKERFSLILESASTNQTSMYLCASRLRADLNEKLFFGSGTQLSVL.

The J gene is TRBJ1-5, the V gene TRBV30; D is unclear. The germline V gene has CDR1 GTSNPN and CDR2 SVGIG (reference sequence). The CDR3 covers 12 residues. V lost 1 base and J lost 9, with 10 bases in between. In nucleotides, the CDR3 is TGTGCCTGGAGTGCAGGACGGCCGCCCCAGCATTTT. Its protein product is CAWSAGRPPQHF.

The chain joins TRBV12-5 to TRBJ1-5, with 7 bases matching TRBD1. The CDR3 extends over 13 amino acids. Trimming took 5 bases from V and 7 from J; bases not matched to a gene: 5. Germline V gene sequence: CDR1 LGHNT, CDR2 FRNRAP. CDR3 nucleotide sequence: TGTGCTAGTGGTCAGGGGGTGCGGCAGCCCCAGCATTTT. Residues: CASGQGVRQPQHF.

The gene calls are TRBV7-9 and TRBJ2-7, with D possibly being TRBD2 (6 bases). Trimming cost V 4 bases and J 5 bases, with 24 bases left between them. The V gene's germline CDR1 is SEHNR and CDR2 FQNEAQ (reference sequence). The CDR3 is made up of 17 amino acids. CDR3 sequence: CASSSPPPGTASNEQYF. The CDR3 nucleotides are TGTGCCAGCAGCTCGCCACCCCCCGGGACTGCCTCTAACGAGCAGTACTTC. The complete variable domain, with remaining parts taken from reference TRBV7-9 and TRBJ2-7, reads DTGVSQNPRHKITKRGQNVTFRCDPISEHNRLYWYRQTLGQGPEFLTYFQNEAQLEKSRLLSDRFSAERPKGSFSTLEIQRTEQGDSAMYLCASSSPPPGTASNEQYFGPGTRLTVT.

In this sample, this clone turned up once. This chain uses TRBV5-1 with TRBJ2-7; a weak D match, TRBD1 (5 bases). V gave up 4 bases and J gave up 0 bases, with 26 bases separating them. The CDR3 covers 19 residues. CDR1 is SGHRS, CDR2 YFSETQ, per germline. The CDR3 bases are TGCGCCAGCAGCCCCATAGGACAAGCCTCGAGATCCTACTCCTACGAGCAGTACTTC. This codes for CASSPIGQASRSYSYEQYF.

The V and J genes are TRBV5-1 and TRBJ1-1; D may be TRBD1 (5 bases). This CDR3 is 15 amino acids long. Trimming stripped 0 bases from V and 1 base from J, with 10 bases between. The germline gives CDR1 SGHRS, CDR2 YFSETQ. The CDR3 DNA reads TGCGCCAGCAGCTTGGTACCAGGGCAGAACACTGAAGCTTTCTTT. Its protein product is CASSLVPGQNTEAFF.